One sample yielded the 8 T cell receptor beta chains listed below, sequenced in a study of blood T cell repertoires in COVID-19. Repertoires were generated with immunoSEQ multiplex PCR, while TCRdb's copy carries only in-frame clones and drops some. The sample has 9,500 to 13,000 clones; around four fifths are singletons. Sequenced sample: peripheral blood. These receptors were taken from a human donor in a cohort sampled during active COVID-19.

The chain couples TRBV9 to TRBJ1-4; D is uncertain. The length of the CDR3 is 13 residues. V was cut by 6 bases and J by 8 bases, with 14 bases left in between. Germline CDR1 SGDLS, CDR2 YYNGEE. The CDR3 spells CASKDNYLEKLFF. The CDR3 nucleotides are TGTGCCAGCAAAGATAACTACCTCGAAAAACTGTTTTTT.

This clone has just a few counts. The chain couples TRBV10-2 to TRBJ1-4; the D gene is possibly TRBD1 (6 bases). Looked up from germline, CDR1 is WSHSY and CDR2 is SAAADI. This CDR3 contains 16 residues. The germline V and J ends were trimmed by 5 bases and 1 base, with 14 bases remaining between them. The CDR3 reads CASSLEATGTNEKLFF. CDR3 bases: TGCGCCAGCAGTCTAGAGGCGACAGGAACTAATGAAAAACTGTTTTTT.

The chain combines TRBV5-5 with TRBJ2-2; 15 bases align to TRBD2. There are 20 residues in the CDR3. V was pared by 3 bases and J by 6 bases, with 15 bases of the junction left unmatched. The germline CDR1 and CDR2 sequences are SGHKS and YYEKEE (reference sequence). CDR3 coding DNA: TGTGCCAGCAGCTCCTACTCCCCGGGACTAGCGGGAGGCTGGTCCGGGGAGCTGTTTTTT. It encodes CASSSYSPGLAGGWSGELFF.

This clone was counted a few times. The V call is TRBV24-1, the J call TRBJ2-5; 7 positions agree with TRBD2. Germline V gene lookup returns CDR1 KGHDR and CDR2 SFDVKD. The CDR3 is 15 amino acids. J lost 4 bases, V lost 5 bases, and 9 bases had no gene match. Here the CDR3 reads CATSVGTTRGETQYF. As DNA, the CDR3 is TGTGCCACCAGTGTCGGGACTACCAGAGGAGAGACCCAGTACTTC.

This chain links TRBV7-3 with TRBJ2-4; TRBD2 agrees at 16 bases. CDR3 length: 21 residues. Germline CDR1 and CDR2: SGHTA and FQGTGA. Trimming removed 5 bases from V and 0 bases from J; junction bases left unmatched: 13. CDR3 in DNA: TGTGCCAGCAGCCCCGGGACTAGCGGGAGGGGATATGGACTAGCCAAAAACATTCAGTACTTC. This codes for CASSPGTSGRGYGLAKNIQYF. Combining the CDR3 with reference TRBV7-3 and TRBJ2-4 gives the whole variable domain GAGVSQTPSNKVTEKGKYVELRCDPISGHTALYWYRQSLGQGPEFLIYFQGTGAADDSGLPNDRFFAVRPEGSVSTLKIQRTERGDSAVYLCASSPGTSGRGYGLAKNIQYFGAGTRLSVL.

The rearrangement uses TRBV9 and TRBJ2-2; D might be TRBD2 (6 bases). V was cut by 3 bases and J by 6 bases, with 15 bases left in between. This CDR3 is 15 amino acids long. Germline loops: CDR1 SGDLS, CDR2 YYNGEE. In nucleotides, the CDR3 is TGTGCCAGCAGCGGTTACGGGAGCGCATCCGGGGAGCTGTTTTTT. This codes for CASSGYGSASGELFF.

The chain links TRBV19 to TRBJ2-2; 14 nucleotides align to TRBD2. CDR3 size: 18 residues. The V and J ends lost 7 bases and 3 bases, in that order; junction bases with no gene match: 10. Per germline, CDR1 LNHDA and CDR2 SQIVND (reference sequence). As DNA, the CDR3 is TGTGCCAGTAAGAGTCGGACTAGCGGGAGGAGTGACACCGGGGAGCTGTTTTTT. Translated: CASKSRTSGRSDTGELFF.

The chain is built from TRBV6-1 and TRBJ1-4; D unresolved. Germline CDR1 and CDR2: MNHNS and SASEGT. This CDR3 region has 17 residues. V lost 4 bases and J 6 bases, leaving 21 bases between the germline ends. The CDR3 DNA reads TGTGCCAGCAGTGTAAAGAGGATCCCAGAACAAGATGAAAAACTGTTTTTT. It specifies CASSVKRIPEQDEKLFF.